The clone carrying this T cell receptor beta chain was observed once. This sample is drawn from a study of blood T cell repertoires in COVID-19. Recruited during active infection, patients (from Seattle) were subsequently followed longitudinally. In the source study's methods: Estimation of nucleated cell counts relied on the amplification of reference gene primers. Only in-frame clones appear in the TCRdb table, and some are missing; sequencing was by immunoSEQ multiplex PCR. D and trimming come from the DNA, and the V and J calls and clone size come from that table. The sample holds roughly 190,000 clones, 86% seen once. The CDR3 spans 14 residues. Germline CDR1 SGHKS, CDR2 YYEKEE (reference sequence). Trimming took off 1 base at V and 5 bases at J, with 12 bases between the two ends.

The sequenced sample consisted of peripheral blood. This receptor was obtained from a woman aged 55-69 years with COVID-19, enrolled during active disease. The genes are TRBV5-5 and TRBJ1-1; tentative D call: TRBD1 (5 bases). CDR3 nucleotides: TGTGCCAGCAGCTTGACGGGGGGAAGGACTGAAGCTTTCTTT. This sequence encodes CASSLTGGRTEAFF.